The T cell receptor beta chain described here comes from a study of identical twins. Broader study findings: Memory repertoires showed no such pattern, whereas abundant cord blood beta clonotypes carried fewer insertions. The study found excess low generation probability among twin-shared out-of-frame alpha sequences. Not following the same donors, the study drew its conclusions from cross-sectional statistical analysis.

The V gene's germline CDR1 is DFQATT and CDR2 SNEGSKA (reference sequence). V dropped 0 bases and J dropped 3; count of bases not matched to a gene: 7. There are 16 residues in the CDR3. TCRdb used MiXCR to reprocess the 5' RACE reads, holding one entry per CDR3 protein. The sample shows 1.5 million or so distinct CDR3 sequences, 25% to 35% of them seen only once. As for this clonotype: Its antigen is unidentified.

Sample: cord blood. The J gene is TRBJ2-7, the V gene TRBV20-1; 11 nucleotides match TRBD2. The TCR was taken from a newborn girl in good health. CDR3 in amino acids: CSARDPSGGRGYEQYF. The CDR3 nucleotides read TGCAGTGCTAGAGATCCTAGCGGGGGGAGGGGCTACGAGCAGTACTTC.